The source of this T cell receptor (beta chain) is a study of blood T cell repertoires in COVID-19. Overall study: In each case, the material was cDNA or gDNA derived from T cells, B-cell-depleted T cells, or PBMCs.

V was cut by 6 bases and J by 2 bases, with 16 bases left in between. CDR3 size: 15 residues. Germline CDR1 is LGHDT and CDR2 is YNNKEL (reference sequence). This clone was observed a single time. Study members were between about 18 and 100 years old and lived in fewer than 30 US regions. In the original workflow: Reference gene primers were amplified, and this amplification served to estimate nucleated cell counts. Generated by immunoSEQ multiplex PCR, the TCRdb table keeps only in-frame clones and is missing some. V and J calls and clone size are given by that table; D and trimming were obtained from the DNA. The table includes fewer than 350,000 clones, roughly 86% detected once.

The chain recombines TRBV3-1 (or the pseudogene TRBV3-2) with TRBJ1-2; tentatively, D is TRBD1 (6 bases). Sequenced: PBMCs or T cells enriched from blood (not recorded which). This TCR derives from a woman aged 25 to 39 who had recovered from COVID-19. The CDR3 DNA is TGTGCCAGCAGTCCTCTATACGGACAGAACTATGGCTACACCTTC. Its protein product is CASSPLYGQNYGYTF.